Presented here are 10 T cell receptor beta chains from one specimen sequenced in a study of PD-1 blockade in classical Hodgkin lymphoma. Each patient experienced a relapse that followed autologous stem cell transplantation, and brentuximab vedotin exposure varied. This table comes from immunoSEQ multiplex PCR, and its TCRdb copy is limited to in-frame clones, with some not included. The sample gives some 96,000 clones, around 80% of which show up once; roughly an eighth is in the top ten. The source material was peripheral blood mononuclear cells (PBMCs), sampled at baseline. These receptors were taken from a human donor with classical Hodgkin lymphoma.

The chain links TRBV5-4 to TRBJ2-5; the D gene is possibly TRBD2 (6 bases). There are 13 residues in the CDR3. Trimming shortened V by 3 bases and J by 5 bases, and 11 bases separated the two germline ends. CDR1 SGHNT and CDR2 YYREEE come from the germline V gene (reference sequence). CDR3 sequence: CASSSSGEETQYF. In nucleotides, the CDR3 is TGTGCCAGCAGCTCATCGGGGGAGGAGACCCAGTACTTC.

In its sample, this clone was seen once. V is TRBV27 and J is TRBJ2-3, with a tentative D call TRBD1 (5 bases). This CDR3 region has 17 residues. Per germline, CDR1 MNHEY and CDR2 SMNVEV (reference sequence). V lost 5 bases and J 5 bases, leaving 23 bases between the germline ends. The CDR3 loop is CASSAPPGQGGGDTQYF. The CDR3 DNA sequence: TGTGCCAGCAGTGCTCCCCCCGGGCAGGGCGGTGGAGATACGCAGTATTTT.

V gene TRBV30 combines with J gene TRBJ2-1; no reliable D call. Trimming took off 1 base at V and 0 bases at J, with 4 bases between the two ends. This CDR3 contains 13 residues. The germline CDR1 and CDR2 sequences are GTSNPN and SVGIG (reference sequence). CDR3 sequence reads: CAWSASSYNEQFF. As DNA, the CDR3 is TGTGCCTGGAGTGCAAGCTCCTACAATGAGCAGTTCTTC.

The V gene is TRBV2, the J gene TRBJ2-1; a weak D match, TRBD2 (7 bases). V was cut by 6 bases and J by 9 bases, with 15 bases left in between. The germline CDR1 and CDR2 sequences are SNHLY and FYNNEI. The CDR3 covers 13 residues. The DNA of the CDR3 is TGTGCCAGCAGCGGGGGGCCCGAGGGTGAGCAGTTCTTC. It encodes CASSGGPEGEQFF.

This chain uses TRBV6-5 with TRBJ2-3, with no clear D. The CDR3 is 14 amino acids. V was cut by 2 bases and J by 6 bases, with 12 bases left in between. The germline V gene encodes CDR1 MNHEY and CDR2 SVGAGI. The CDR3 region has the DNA TGTGCCAGCAGTTACCCCGCATCTGGGGATACGCAGTATTTT. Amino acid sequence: CASSYPASGDTQYF.

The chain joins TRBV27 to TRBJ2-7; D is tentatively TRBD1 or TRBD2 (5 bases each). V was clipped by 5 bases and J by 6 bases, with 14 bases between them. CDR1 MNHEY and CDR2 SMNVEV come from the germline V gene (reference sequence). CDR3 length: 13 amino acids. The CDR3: CASSTHRDREQYF. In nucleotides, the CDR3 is TGTGCCAGCAGTACACACCGGGACCGCGAGCAGTACTTC.

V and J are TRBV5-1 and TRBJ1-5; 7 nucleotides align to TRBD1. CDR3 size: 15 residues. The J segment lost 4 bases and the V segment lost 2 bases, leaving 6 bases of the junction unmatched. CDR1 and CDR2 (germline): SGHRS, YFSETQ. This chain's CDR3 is CASSLGPGGNQPQHF. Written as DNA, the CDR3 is TGCGCCAGCAGCTTAGGTCCAGGGGGGAATCAGCCCCAGCATTTT.

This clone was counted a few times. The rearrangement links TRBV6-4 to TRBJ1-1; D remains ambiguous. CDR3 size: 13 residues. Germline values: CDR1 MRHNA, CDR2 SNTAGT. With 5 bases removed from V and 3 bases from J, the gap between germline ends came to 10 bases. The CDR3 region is CASSPDPDTEAFF. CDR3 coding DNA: TGTGCCAGCAGTCCCGACCCGGACACTGAAGCTTTCTTT.

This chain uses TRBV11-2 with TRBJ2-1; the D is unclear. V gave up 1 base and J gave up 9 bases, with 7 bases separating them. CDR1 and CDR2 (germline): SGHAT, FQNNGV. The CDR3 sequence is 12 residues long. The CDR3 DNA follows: TGTGCCAGCAGCTTAGCCAGCCGTGAGCAGTTCTTC. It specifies CASSLASREQFF. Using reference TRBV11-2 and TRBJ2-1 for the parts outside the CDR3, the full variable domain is EAGVAQSPRYKIIEKRQSVAFWCNPISGHATLYWYQQILGQGPKLLIQFQNNGVVDDSQLPKDRFSAERLKGVDSTLKIQPAKLEDSAVYLCASSLASREQFFGPGTRLTVL.

The CDR3 DNA follows: TGTGCCTGGACCACAGGTGGGGCGGCTAATGAAAAACTGTTTTTT. The encoded protein is CAWTTGGAANEKLFF. This chain joins TRBV30 and TRBJ1-4; D might be TRBD1 (5 bases). CDR1 is GTSNPN and CDR2 is SVGIG in the germline V gene (reference sequence). V lost 4 bases and J lost 3, with 15 bases in between. The CDR3 contains 15 residues.